A single sample is the source of the 24 T cell receptor beta chains below, sequenced in a study of blood T cell repertoires in COVID-19. Clones were read by immunoSEQ multiplex PCR, and TCRdb kept only the in-frame ones, dropping some. The sample has around 20,000 clones; roughly four fifths are singletons. Sequenced: peripheral blood. These TCRs come from a human donor in a cohort sampled during active COVID-19.

The gene calls are TRBV6-1 and TRBJ1-5; 11 nucleotides agree with TRBD1. CDR1 is MNHNS, CDR2 SASEGT, per germline. After removal of 1 base from V and 6 bases from J, the junction contained 2 bases not matched to a gene. The CDR3 loop spans 15 amino acids. CDR3: CASSEGTGGAQPQHF. CDR3 nucleotides: TGTGCCAGCAGTGAAGGGACAGGGGGCGCTCAGCCCCAGCATTTT.

The chain carries TRBV7-3 and TRBJ2-2; maybe TRBD2 (5 bases). Looked up from germline, CDR1 is SGHTA and CDR2 is FQGTGA. The length of the CDR3 is 13 residues. Trimming pared 1 base from V and 7 bases from J, leaving 7 bases between. CDR3: CASSLMAGGELFF. DNA for the CDR3: TGTGCCAGCAGCTTAATGGCGGGCGGGGAGCTGTTTTTT.

This clone was observed a single time. The junction differs from germline at one of its ends, possibly a read error. The chain couples TRBV15 to TRBJ2-7, with TRBD1 matching over 9 bases. This CDR3 has 14 amino acids. From germline, CDR1 is LNHNV and CDR2 YYDKDF (reference sequence). DNA of the CDR3: TGTGCCACCAGCAGAAAACAGGGGGCTAAGATCCCCCTCTTC. It translates to CATSRKQGAKIPLF.

The chain recombines TRBV6-6 with TRBJ2-7; 8 bases line up with TRBD2. The CDR3 length is 13 residues. Per the germline V gene, CDR1 is MNHNY and CDR2 is SVGAGI (reference sequence). With 7 bases clipped from V and 3 bases from J, the junction kept 5 bases outside the gene matches. CDR3 DNA: TGTGCCAGCACCATAGCGGGGTTCTACGAGCAGTACTTC. As protein: CASTIAGFYEQYF.

The chain employs TRBV28 and TRBJ2-2; 8 bases agree with TRBD2. Germline CDR1 and CDR2: MDHEN and SYDVKM. Trimming removed 9 bases from V and 0 bases from J; junction bases left unmatched: 6. This CDR3 spans 15 amino acids. CDR3 sequence (DNA): TGTGCCAGTAGCGGGACAACCCCGAACACCGGGGAGCTGTTTTTT. Protein sequence: CASSGTTPNTGELFF.

The chain couples TRBV5-3 to TRBJ1-1; TRBD1 agrees at 7 bases. TRBV5-3 is placed among ORFs of uncertain function. The CDR3 extends over 15 amino acids. Trimming removed 5 bases from V and 4 bases from J; junction bases left unmatched: 11. The CDR3 reads CARSYPGGRVTEAFF. The CDR3 DNA is TGTGCCAGAAGTTATCCAGGGGGTAGGGTCACTGAAGCTTTCTTT.

This clone has more than one count but fewer than ten. The V call is TRBV27, the J call TRBJ1-2; D gene ambiguous. CDR1 is MNHEY and CDR2 is SMNVEV in the germline V gene (reference sequence). The CDR3 is 13 residues long. With 10 bases removed from V and 6 bases from J, the gap between germline ends came to 18 bases. In DNA, the CDR3 is TGTGCCACCGCCCCCCGCGGGGTGAATGGCTACACCTTC. Translating it yields CATAPRGVNGYTF.

This rearrangement joins TRBV6-1 to TRBJ2-1; D perhaps matches TRBD1 (5 bases). The CDR3 totals 14 residues. Between the trimmed V and J ends, which lost 1 base and 5 bases, there was a span of 9 bases. The germline V gene encodes CDR1 MNHNS and CDR2 SASEGT. The CDR3 loop reads CASSEVDNHNEQFF. CDR3 DNA sequence: TGTGCCAGCAGTGAAGTGGACAATCACAATGAGCAGTTCTTC.

The rearrangement joins TRBV6-5 to TRBJ1-1; TRBD1 aligns across 8 bases. Germline-derived CDR1 and CDR2 are MNHEY and SVGAGI. The V gene end was trimmed by 6 bases and the J gene end by 4 bases; junction bases not matched to a gene: 4. This CDR3 has 13 amino acids. CDR3 sequence: CASRITGGTEAFF. The CDR3 nucleotides are TGTGCCAGCAGAATAACAGGGGGCACTGAAGCTTTCTTT.

The V gene is TRBV6-1, the J gene TRBJ1-5; 11 bases map to TRBD1. Looked up from germline, CDR1 is MNHNS and CDR2 is SASEGT. With 3 bases clipped from V and 5 bases from J, the junction kept 0 bases outside the gene matches. The CDR3 is made up of 14 amino acids. Here the CDR3 DNA reads TGTGCCAGCAGTGAGGACAGGGGGCATCAGCCCCAGCATTTT. This translates into CASSEDRGHQPQHF.

The chain has TRBV4-3 and TRBJ1-3; D is ambiguous. V was cut by 3 bases and J by 0 bases, with 15 bases left in between. The CDR3 consists of 17 residues. Germline lookup yields CDR1 LGHNA and CDR2 YSLEER. CDR3 bases: TGCGCCAGCAGCCACCCCGGAGGTACCTTCTCTGGAAACACCATATATTTT. This gives the protein CASSHPGGTFSGNTIYF.

The rearrangement uses TRBV4-2 and TRBJ2-1; D is perhaps TRBD2 (6 bases). Trimming removed 6 bases from V and 8 bases from J, with 17 bases in between. Germline-derived CDR1 and CDR2 are LGHNA and YNFKEQ. This CDR3 spans 14 amino acids. In DNA form, the CDR3 reads TGTGCCAGCAGTTCAAGCGGGCCGGGGGATGAGCAGTTCTTC. Translating it yields CASSSSGPGDEQFF.

The chain has TRBV7-2 and TRBJ1-2; D perhaps matches TRBD1 (5 bases). Germline CDR1 SGHTA, CDR2 FQGNSA. V lost 3 bases and J 2 bases, leaving 13 bases between the germline ends. There are 15 residues in the CDR3. The CDR3 DNA sequence: TGTGCCAGCAGCTTCTATGGAGGGGACAACTATGGCTACACCTTC. It codes for CASSFYGGDNYGYTF.

The chain carries TRBV10-3 and TRBJ1-2, with 8 bases identical to TRBD1. With 10 bases clipped from V and 6 bases from J, the junction kept 7 bases outside the gene matches. CDR1 and CDR2 (germline): ENHRY, SYGVKD. The CDR3 totals 12 residues. The CDR3 nucleotides are TGTGCCACCTCGCCGACAGGGGATGGCTACACCTTC. It yields the protein CATSPTGDGYTF.

The rearrangement joins TRBV5-1 to TRBJ2-7, with 9 bases fitting TRBD1. Germline-derived CDR1 and CDR2 are SGHRS and YFSETQ. J gave up 6 bases and V 4 bases, and 5 bases lay outside the gene matches. This CDR3 region has 13 residues. The CDR3 sequence is CASSRDRVFEQYF. The CDR3 DNA reads as TGCGCCAGCAGCCGGGACAGGGTCTTCGAGCAGTACTTC. Combining the CDR3 with reference TRBV5-1 and TRBJ2-7 gives the whole variable domain KAGVTQTPRYLIKTRGQQVTLSCSPISGHRSVSWYQQTPGQGLQFLFEYFSETQRNKGNFPGRFSGRQFSNSRSEMNVSTLELGDSALYLCASSRDRVFEQYFGPGTRLTVT.

The CDR3 region has the DNA TGTGCCACCAGGGCCGGGACAGGGGGCTACAATGAGCAGTTCTTC. Translation gives CATRAGTGGYNEQFF. The rearrangement links TRBV24-1 to TRBJ2-1; TRBD1 agrees at 11 bases. Germline assignment: CDR1 KGHDR and CDR2 SFDVKD. Trimming at V came to 7 bases and at J to 3 bases, leaving 4 bases not matched to a gene. This CDR3 comprises 15 residues.

This clone has a handful of counts. The gene calls are TRBV7-9 and TRBJ2-2; TRBD1 is a possible D gene (5 bases). Looked up from germline, CDR1 is SEHNR and CDR2 is FQNEAQ (reference sequence). The V end was cut by 3 bases, the J end by 5 bases, with 13 bases between. This CDR3 contains 15 residues. This CDR3 reads CASSFKGSVTGELFF. The CDR3 nucleotides are TGTGCCAGCAGCTTCAAGGGGTCCGTGACCGGGGAGCTGTTTTTT.

This sequence joins TRBV10-3 and TRBJ2-2, with D maybe TRBD1 (5 bases). Trimming removed 8 bases from V and 5 bases from J, with 9 bases in between. Germline assignment: CDR1 ENHRY and CDR2 SYGVKD. The CDR3 runs to 12 residues. The CDR3 loop is CAIQGVTGELFF. The CDR3 bases are TGTGCCATCCAAGGGGTAACCGGGGAGCTGTTTTTT.

This chain connects TRBV5-6 to TRBJ2-5; D possibly corresponds to TRBD1 (5 bases). Trimming left V 0 bases short and J 1 base short, with 13 bases between. The CDR3 runs 16 residues. CDR1 and CDR2 (germline): SGHDT, YYEEEE. DNA of the CDR3: TGTGCCAGCAGCTTGGTTAGGGGCACCCTCCAAGAGACCCAGTACTTC. Its translation: CASSLVRGTLQETQYF. The whole variable domain, filled in from reference TRBV5-6 and TRBJ2-5, reads DAGVTQSPTHLIKTRGQQVTLRCSPKSGHDTVSWYQQALGQGPQFIFQYYEEEERQRGNFPDRFSGHQFPNYSSELNVNALLLGDSALYLCASSLVRGTLQETQYFGPGTRLLVL.

The CDR3 spells CASSLAQGAYNEQFF. DNA of the CDR3: TGTGCCAGCAGCTTGGCGCAGGGTGCCTACAATGAGCAGTTCTTC. V gene TRBV11-1 combines with J gene TRBJ2-1; weak D call: TRBD1 (5 bases). Trimming took 3 bases from V and 2 from J, leaving 11 bases between them. The CDR3 length is 15 residues. The V gene's germline CDR1 is SGHAT and CDR2 FQDESV (reference sequence).

The chain combines TRBV15 with TRBJ2-5; 10 bases are shared with TRBD1. Losses at the gene ends were 3 bases for V and 3 bases for J; bases not matched to a gene: 10. In germline, CDR1 is LNHNV, CDR2 YYDKDF (reference sequence). CDR3 length equals 17 residues. CDR3 nucleotide sequence: TGTGCCACCAGCAGCCTGAGACCGGGACAGGGGAAAGAGACCCAGTACTTC. Its translation: CATSSLRPGQGKETQYF.

The genes are TRBV5-1 and TRBJ1-2; the D is unclear. V lost 0 bases, J lost 4 bases, and 10 bases lay in between. The CDR3 has 14 amino acids. Germline CDR1 is SGHRS and CDR2 is YFSETQ. The CDR3 DNA reads as TGCGCCAGCAGCTTGGTTGAAGGGAGCTATGGCTACACCTTC. Amino acid sequence: CASSLVEGSYGYTF.

The rearrangement links TRBV6-6 to TRBJ2-7; TRBD2 agrees at 9 bases. The CDR3 is 14 amino acids. Losses at the gene ends were 6 bases for V and 3 bases for J; bases not matched to a gene: 6. Germline CDR1 is MNHNY and CDR2 is SVGAGI (reference sequence). CDR3 coding DNA: TGTGCCAGCAGCTCCAGCGGGAGGTACTACGAGCAGTACTTC. This encodes CASSSSGRYYEQYF.

V and J are TRBV14 and TRBJ2-3; 8 bases align to TRBD2. The ends lost 6 bases at V and 3 bases at J; junction bases unmatched: 8. Germline loops: CDR1 SGHDN, CDR2 FVKESK. The CDR3 contains 15 residues. The CDR3 region is CASSLGLVVTDTQYF. The CDR3 DNA reads TGTGCCAGCAGTTTGGGACTAGTCGTGACAGATACGCAGTATTTT. The full variable domain, in which reference TRBV14 and TRBJ2-3 provide the parts outside the CDR3, is EAGVTQFPSHSVIEKGQTVTLRCDPISGHDNLYWYRRVMGKEIKFLLHFVKESKQDESGMPNNRFLAERTGGTYSTLKVQPAELEDSGVYFCASSLGLVVTDTQYFGPGTRLTVL.